The 10 T cell receptor beta chains given below trace back to one sample, sequenced in a study of blood T cell repertoires in COVID-19 (TCRdb year 2020). Libraries were made using the immunoSEQ multiplex PCR assay. This is the immuneACCESS table as TCRdb keeps it, with only in-frame sequences that have V and J called. A part of the clones is gone; compared with another copy, unresolved V genes explain less than half, and the rest is unexplained. Present in this sample are fewer than 150,000 clones, 70% to 85% of which were seen just once. About 16% of the sample is held by the ten biggest clonotypes. The sample was peripheral blood. The receptors shown here come from a woman aged 45-65 years with acute or convalescent COVID-19.

This CDR3 is CAIRGTGGGSPLHF. The CDR3 nucleotides are TGTGCCATCAGAGGGACAGGGGGCGGGTCACCCCTCCACTTT. The V gene is TRBV10-3, the J gene TRBJ1-6; 12 bases are a match to TRBD1. The CDR3 is 14 residues long. The V segment lost 6 bases and the J segment 10 bases; nucleotides outside the gene matches: 4. Germline assignment: CDR1 ENHRY and CDR2 SYGVKD.

This clone was recorded only once. This rearrangement joins TRBV7-9 to TRBJ2-7; a weak D match, TRBD1 (6 bases). This CDR3 comprises 14 residues. Germline V gene sequence: CDR1 SEHNR, CDR2 FQNEAQ (reference sequence). Between the trimmed V and J ends, which lost 3 bases and 3 bases, there was a span of 12 bases. In nucleotides, the CDR3 is TGTGCCAGCAGCTTGGTGACAGGAGACTACGAGCAGTACTTC. Encoded protein: CASSLVTGDYEQYF.

The gene calls are TRBV11-2 and TRBJ2-1, with 12 bases that match TRBD2. With 5 bases clipped from V and 8 bases from J, the junction kept 7 bases outside the gene matches. There are 15 residues in the CDR3. Germline V gives CDR1 SGHAT, CDR2 FQNNGV. The CDR3 region is CASSPSGGATHEQFF. The CDR3 nucleotides are TGTGCCAGCAGCCCTAGCGGGGGGGCGACTCATGAGCAGTTCTTC.

This chain uses TRBV10-3 with TRBJ1-2; D call uncertain. V lost 2 bases and J lost 8, with 6 bases in between. The CDR3 extends over 11 amino acids. Germline CDR1 ENHRY, CDR2 SYGVKD. The CDR3 reads CAISEGEGYTF. Written as DNA, the CDR3 is TGTGCCATCAGTGAGGGGGAGGGCTACACCTTC.

The rearrangement links TRBV5-4 to TRBJ2-1; possibly TRBD2 for D (5 bases). The CDR3 length is 16 residues. V dropped 0 bases and J dropped 0 bases, with 10 bases sitting between them. Germline CDR1 and CDR2: SGHNT and YYREEE (reference sequence). The CDR3 nucleotides are TGTGCCAGCAGCTTGGAAGGCGGACTCTCCTACAATGAGCAGTTCTTC. Its translation is CASSLEGGLSYNEQFF.

The V and J genes are TRBV19 and TRBJ2-1; D is unresolved. This CDR3 region has 15 residues. V was clipped by 3 bases and J by 7 bases, with 16 bases between them. Germline CDR1 is LNHDA and CDR2 is SQIVND (reference sequence). The CDR3 coding sequence is TGTGCCAGTAGTATTTTCACCAACTTCGGGAATGAGCAGTTCTTC. Protein product: CASSIFTNFGNEQFF.

The chain combines TRBV18 with TRBJ1-6, with D possibly being TRBD1 (6 bases). Germline V gene lookup returns CDR1 KGHSH and CDR2 LQKENI. V lost 5 bases and J lost 6, with 14 bases in between. The CDR3 has 15 residues. DNA for the CDR3: TGTGCCAGCTCATCGGGACAATCGAGTAATTCACCCCTCCACTTT. This gives the protein CASSSGQSSNSPLHF. The variable domain in full, with the rest retrieved from reference TRBV18 and TRBJ1-6, is NAGVMQNPRHLVRRRGQEARLRCSPMKGHSHVYWYRQLPEEGLKFMVYLQKENIIDESGMPKERFSAEFPKEGPSILRIQQVVRGDSAAYFCASSSGQSSNSPLHFGNGTRLTVT.

V usage is TRBV27 and J usage is TRBJ2-3; D is possibly TRBD2 (6 bases). Per germline, CDR1 MNHEY and CDR2 SMNVEV (reference sequence). With 5 bases removed from V and 3 bases from J, the gap between germline ends came to 15 bases. CDR3 length: 15 residues. The CDR3 DNA sequence: TGTGCCAGCAGTCCTCTCGGCGGGGTAACAGATACGCAGTATTTT. Amino acids: CASSPLGGVTDTQYF.

The chain combines TRBV30 with TRBJ1-2, with TRBD1 matching 7 bases. The CDR3 totals 13 residues. The J segment lost 8 bases and the V segment lost 3 bases, leaving 9 bases of the junction unmatched. Germline loops: CDR1 GTSNPN, CDR2 SVGIG (reference sequence). The CDR3 sequence: CAWRETGLGGYTF. The CDR3, as DNA: TGTGCCTGGAGGGAGACAGGGCTTGGCGGCTACACCTTC.

The CDR3 loop is CASSVGQGAAGNTIYF. Written as DNA, the CDR3 is TGTGCCAGCAGCGTAGGTCAGGGGGCGGCTGGAAACACCATATATTTT. J is TRBJ1-3 and V is TRBV9; 8 positions match TRBD1. This CDR3 region has 16 residues. The V gene's germline CDR1 is SGDLS and CDR2 YYNGEE. V shed 0 bases and J 2 bases; nucleotides not matched to a gene: 4.